The 10 T cell receptor beta chains given below trace back to one sample, sequenced in a study of cytomegalovirus exposure and HLA in healthy donors. Primers: 60 Vbeta forward and 13 Jbeta reverse. Clones were read by immunoSEQ multiplex PCR, and TCRdb kept only the in-frame ones, dropping some. The table lists around 110,000 clones, roughly three fifths of them singletons. The specimen was PBMCs. The receptors originated from a young man in good health and CMV-seronegative.

V is TRBV21-1 and J is TRBJ2-7; the tabulated D call, TRBD2, remains unverified against the DNA. TRBV21-1 is annotated as a pseudogene. The CDR3 loop spans 12 amino acids. CDR3 amino acids: CAKLAGTYEQYF. The CDR3 DNA reads TGTGCCAAGCTAGCCGGTACCTACGAGCAGTACTTC.

The chain is built from TRBV10-3 and TRBJ2-5, with TRBD2 as a possible D gene (6 bases). The J call may be in error: the DNA end matches TRBJ2-7 better. The germline V gene encodes CDR1 ENHRY and CDR2 SYGVKD. This CDR3 has 16 amino acids. This chain's CDR3 is CAISEAGLTRTYEQYF. CDR3 nucleotides: TGTGCCATCAGTGAGGCTGGTTTGACTAGAACCTACGAGCAGTACTTC.

The chain employs TRBV4-2 and TRBJ2-7; TRBD2 matches at 8 bases. This CDR3 is built from 16 residues. Germline trimming cut 1 base from V and 0 bases from J; bases unmatched to any gene: 5. The germline V gene has CDR1 LGHNA and CDR2 YNFKEQ. The CDR3 sequence: CASSQVGGRTSYEQYF. CDR3 in DNA: TGTGCCAGCAGCCAAGTGGGCGGGAGGACCTCCTACGAGCAGTACTTC.

The chain is built from TRBV28 and TRBJ2-7; TRBD1 agrees at 9 bases. Germline trimming cut 3 bases from V and 6 bases from J; bases unmatched to any gene: 6. The germline gives CDR1 MDHEN, CDR2 SYDVKM. CDR3 length: 14 residues. The CDR3 DNA reads TGTGCCAGCAGTTTGTCCGGGACAGGGAGCGAGCAGTACTTC. It codes for CASSLSGTGSEQYF.

This chain links TRBV29-1 with TRBJ2-7; the D gene is possibly TRBD2 (5 bases). Per germline, CDR1 SQVTM and CDR2 ANQGSEA. The CDR3 has 13 residues. Trimming removed 4 bases at V and 7 bases at J, with 17 bases between. CDR3 sequence: CSVGELDYGEQYF. CDR3 nucleotides: TGCAGCGTTGGTGAACTAGATTACGGTGAGCAGTACTTC.

This clone was observed a handful of times. The chain is built from TRBV9 and TRBJ2-3, with D possibly matching TRBD2 (6 bases). The length of the CDR3 is 15 residues. Trimming removed 3 bases at V and 6 bases at J, with 17 bases between. The germline V gene encodes CDR1 SGDLS and CDR2 YYNGEE. This chain's CDR3 is CASSAKAIGGDTQYF. The DNA for the CDR3 is TGTGCCAGCAGCGCCAAGGCCATTGGGGGGGATACGCAGTATTTT. Complete variable domain (other parts from reference TRBV9 and TRBJ2-3): DSGVTQTPKHLITATGQRVTLRCSPRSGDLSVYWYQQSLDQGLQFLIQYYNGEERAKGNILERFSAQQFPDLHSELNLSSLELGDSALYFCASSAKAIGGDTQYFGPGTRLTVL.

The chain has TRBV28 and TRBJ1-2; D might be TRBD1 (6 bases). This CDR3 is built from 12 residues. Germline loops: CDR1 MDHEN, CDR2 SYDVKM. V dropped 7 bases and J dropped 6 bases, with 12 bases sitting between them. The CDR3 region is CASTVGGDGYTF. CDR3 in DNA: TGTGCCAGCACCGTAGGGGGAGATGGCTACACCTTC.

V usage is TRBV4-1 and J usage is TRBJ1-2, with D perhaps TRBD1 (6 bases). CDR1 and CDR2 (germline): MGHRA, YSYEKL. CDR3 length equals 15 residues. Trimming stripped 0 bases from V and 4 bases from J, with 12 bases between. CDR3 DNA: TGCGCCAGCAGCCAAGACGGACAGCTGCTCTATGGCTACACCTTC. Encoded protein: CASSQDGQLLYGYTF.

The J gene is TRBJ2-1, the V gene TRBV12-5, with 8 bases fitting TRBD1. This CDR3 contains 14 residues. Trimming at V came to 1 base and at J to 9 bases, leaving 5 bases not matched to a gene. Germline loops: CDR1 LGHNT, CDR2 FRNRAP. The CDR3 coding sequence is TGTGCTAGTGGTTTGGGCCGACAGGGGACTGAGCAGTTCTTC. Amino acid sequence: CASGLGRQGTEQFF.

The rearrangement uses TRBV28 and TRBJ1-5; the match to TRBD1 covers 9 bases. V lost 0 bases and J lost 8; bases outside the gene matches: 11. Germline V CDR1 and CDR2: MDHEN, SYDVKM. The CDR3 is 17 residues long. DNA for the CDR3: TGTGCCAGCAGTTTATGGTCGCTGGGACAGGGTTTGGAGCCCCAGCATTTT. As protein: CASSLWSLGQGLEPQHF.